The 25 T cell receptor beta chains in this list originate from one sample, sequenced in a study of cytomegalovirus exposure and HLA in healthy donors. This PCR relied on a set of 60 Vbeta primers and 13 Jbeta primers. Some clones are missing from TCRdb's copy, which holds only in-frame ones; the method was immunoSEQ multiplex PCR. The sample yields 75,000 to 95,000 clones, about three fifths seen once. The sequenced sample consisted of PBMCs. The source is a man between 25 and 39 years old in good health and CMV-seronegative.

This chain connects TRBV7-3 to TRBJ2-3, with 14 bases fitting TRBD2. CDR3 length: 19 amino acids. After removal of 5 bases from V and 6 bases from J, the junction contained 16 bases not matched to a gene. The V gene's germline CDR1 is SGHTA and CDR2 FQGTGA. The CDR3, as DNA: TGTGCCAGCAGCCCAGCGGGACTAGCGGGAGTTACGAGTAGGGATACGCAGTATTTT. As protein: CASSPAGLAGVTSRDTQYF.

Only a few counts were recorded for this clone. The V call is TRBV6-5, the J call TRBJ2-7; D uncertain. The CDR3 totals 13 residues. V lost 2 bases and J 0 bases, leaving 5 bases between the germline ends. Per the germline V gene, CDR1 is MNHEY and CDR2 is SVGAGI. The CDR3 nucleotides are TGTGCCAGCAGTTACCTGTCCTCCTACGAGCAGTACTTC. Translating it yields CASSYLSSYEQYF.

J is TRBJ2-6 and V is TRBV7-2; no firm D call. Deletions cut 1 base from V and 0 bases from J, with 4 bases between. Germline V gene data show CDR1 as SGHTA and CDR2 as FQGNSA. CDR3 size: 15 residues. The CDR3 protein is CASSLEPSGANVLTF. CDR3 DNA sequence: TGTGCCAGCAGCTTAGAGCCCTCTGGGGCCAACGTCCTGACTTTC.

The chain carries TRBV28 and TRBJ2-4; 8 bases agree with TRBD2. V trimming: 6 bases; J trimming: 2 bases; junction bases outside the gene matches: 6. This CDR3 contains 15 residues. Germline CDR1 and CDR2: MDHEN and SYDVKM. The chain's CDR3 is CASSNLAGSKNIQYF. The CDR3, as DNA: TGTGCCAGCAGCAATCTAGCGGGTTCCAAAAACATTCAGTACTTC.

The chain employs TRBV18 and TRBJ1-5; 10 bases are shared with TRBD1. Germline V gene data show CDR1 as KGHSH and CDR2 as LQKENI. The CDR3 totals 17 residues. Trimming took 2 bases from V and 0 from J; bases not matched to a gene: 4. The CDR3 protein is CASSPGDRGSSNQPQHF. CDR3 nucleotides: TGTGCCAGCTCACCAGGGGACAGGGGCTCTAGCAATCAGCCCCAGCATTTT. Full variable domain (outside the CDR3, taken from reference TRBV18 and TRBJ1-5): NAGVMQNPRHLVRRRGQEARLRCSPMKGHSHVYWYRQLPEEGLKFMVYLQKENIIDESGMPKERFSAEFPKEGPSILRIQQVVRGDSAAYFCASSPGDRGSSNQPQHFGDGTRLSIL.

CDR3 DNA sequence: TGTGCCAGCGGCATACAGGGGGGAAATCAGCCCCAGCATTTT. Translation: CASGIQGGNQPQHF. The chain uses TRBV6-5 and TRBJ1-5; 8 nucleotides agree with TRBD1. The CDR3 contains 14 residues. The V and J ends lost 8 bases and 4 bases, in that order; junction bases with no gene match: 7. Germline values: CDR1 MNHEY, CDR2 SVGAGI.

The CDR3 nucleotides read TGTGCCAGCAGGACCGGACTAGCGGGGGGAGTGAACACCGGGGAGCTGTTTTTT. This encodes CASRTGLAGGVNTGELFF. The chain has TRBV7-9 and TRBJ2-2; 14 nucleotides agree with TRBD2. With 6 bases clipped from V and 1 base from J, the junction kept 7 bases outside the gene matches. This CDR3 region has 18 residues. Germline CDR1 and CDR2: SEHNR and FQNEAQ (reference sequence).

The chain uses TRBV6-5 and TRBJ2-7; TRBD2 aligns across 8 bases. CDR3 length equals 14 residues. Germline V gene lookup returns CDR1 MNHEY and CDR2 SVGAGI. Germline trimming cut 5 bases from V and 3 bases from J; bases unmatched to any gene: 6. CDR3 bases: TGTGCCAGCAGTGCCTGGGCGGGAGGCTACGAGCAGTACTTC. Amino acid sequence: CASSAWAGGYEQYF.

Concerning this clone: One end of the junction does not line up with germline, which may come from a read error. This sample includes further DNA sequences coding for the same CDR3. J is TRBJ1-1 and V is TRBV5-1; weak D call: TRBD1 (5 bases). CDR1 SGHRS and CDR2 YFSETQ come from the germline V gene. The CDR3 is made up of 15 amino acids. The DNA for the CDR3 is TGCGCCAGCAGCTTATACACGGACATGAACACTGAAGCCTTCTTT. Encoded protein: CASSLYTDMNTEAFF.

The chain has TRBV21-1 and TRBJ2-1; TRBD1 reflects the table's D call only, with no check against the DNA. TRBV21-1 is given as a pseudogene. There are 22 residues in the CDR3. DNA of the CDR3: TGTGCCAGCAGCACTCCGGGACAGGGGTGCCCCGGGTATCATAGTATAGGCAATGAGCAGTTCTTC. Translation: CASSTPGQGCPGYHSIGNEQFF.

V gene TRBV2 combines with J gene TRBJ1-4; possible D gene TRBD1, 6 bases. Trimming stripped 6 bases from V and 4 bases from J, with 12 bases between. The CDR3 consists of 14 residues. Germline CDR1 is SNHLY and CDR2 is FYNNEI. CDR3 sequence: CASRSPRGNEKLFF. In nucleotides, the CDR3 is TGTGCCAGCAGATCCCCCAGGGGTAATGAAAAACTGTTTTTT.

This chain uses TRBV7-2 with TRBJ2-7, with 10 bases identical to TRBD1. Germline CDR1 is SGHTA and CDR2 is FQGNSA. The V segment lost 5 bases and the J segment 3 bases; nucleotides outside the gene matches: 1. The CDR3 totals 13 residues. CDR3 nucleotides: TGTGCCAGCAGCCGGGACAGGGGCTACGAGCAGTACTTC. It specifies CASSRDRGYEQYF.

This rearrangement joins TRBV28 to TRBJ2-6, with 10 bases that match TRBD1. Per the germline V gene, CDR1 is MDHEN and CDR2 is SYDVKM. The CDR3 spans 18 residues. V trimming: 6 bases; J trimming: 3 bases; junction bases outside the gene matches: 11. CDR3 nucleotides: TGTGCCAGCAGACGGCGTCCCGGGACAGGGGTTGGGGCCAACGTCCTGACTTTC. Amino acid sequence: CASRRRPGTGVGANVLTF.

V is TRBV4-1 and J is TRBJ2-6; D remains ambiguous. Trimming left V 1 base short and J 0 bases short, with 13 bases between. CDR3 size: 18 residues. Looked up from germline, CDR1 is MGHRA and CDR2 is YSYEKL. In nucleotides, the CDR3 is TGCGCCAGCAGCCAAGCCCATAGAGAACCCTCTGGGGCCAACGTCCTGACTTTC. Its protein is CASSQAHREPSGANVLTF.

The chain links TRBV30 to TRBJ1-6; a weak D match, TRBD1 (6 bases). V was shortened by 0 bases and J by 9 bases, with 15 bases between the two germline ends. The CDR3 is made up of 15 amino acids. The germline V gene has CDR1 GTSNPN and CDR2 SVGIG (reference sequence). The CDR3 nucleotides are TGTGCCTGGAGTGTATCGGGACAAGGGAGTTCACCCCTCCACTTT. This encodes CAWSVSGQGSSPLHF.

The rearrangement links TRBV5-4 to TRBJ2-3, with D perhaps matching TRBD2 (5 bases). V was cut by 2 bases and J by 2 bases, with 21 bases left in between. The CDR3 has 18 amino acids. CDR1 and CDR2 (germline): SGHNT, YYREEE (reference sequence). The DNA of the CDR3 is TGTGCCAGCAGCTTAAGCGTCCTAGGACTCATGAACACAGATACGCAGTATTTT. This gives the protein CASSLSVLGLMNTDTQYF. Full variable domain (rest looked up from reference TRBV5-4 and TRBJ2-3): ETGVTQSPTHLIKTRGQQVTLRCSSQSGHNTVSWYQQALGQGPQFIFQYYREEENGRGNFPPRFSGLQFPNYSSELNVNALELDDSALYLCASSLSVLGLMNTDTQYFGPGTRLTVL.

This chain uses TRBV4-1 with TRBJ2-1; D ambiguous. Trimming left V 6 bases short and J 0 bases short, with 15 bases between. From germline, CDR1 is MGHRA and CDR2 YSYEKL. The CDR3 spans 16 residues. In DNA form, the CDR3 reads TGCGCCAGCAGGTCCTTAACGGAGAGCTCCTACAATGAGCAGTTCTTC. Its protein is CASRSLTESSYNEQFF.

This chain links TRBV5-4 with TRBJ2-2; 11 nucleotides agree with TRBD2. Trimming at V came to 2 bases and at J to 5 bases, leaving 5 bases not matched to a gene. This CDR3 has 16 residues. Germline V lookup: CDR1 SGHNT, CDR2 YYREEE (reference sequence). CDR3 in DNA: TGTGCCAGCAGCTTAGTAGCGGGGGGGCAAACCGGGGAGCTGTTTTTT. Protein product: CASSLVAGGQTGELFF.

The chain is built from TRBV13 and TRBJ2-5; 8 positions match TRBD1. The trim removed 5 bases at V and 11 bases at J, leaving 10 bases unmatched. The CDR3 spans 13 residues. Germline assignment: CDR1 PRHDT and CDR2 FYEKMQ (reference sequence). The CDR3 protein is CASSGRQGKVQYF. The CDR3 coding sequence is TGTGCCAGCAGCGGGCGACAGGGGAAAGTGCAGTACTTC.

The chain joins TRBV5-6 to TRBJ2-6, with TRBD2 as a possible D gene (6 bases). Trimming pared 1 base from V and 0 bases from J, leaving 17 bases between. The CDR3 length is 19 residues. Germline V gene lookup returns CDR1 SGHDT and CDR2 YYEEEE. The CDR3 nucleotides read TGTGCCAGCAGCTTGTTCCTGGCGGGGATTAGCTCTGGGGCCAACGTCCTGACTTTC. It codes for CASSLFLAGISSGANVLTF.

This clone has more than one count but fewer than ten. The V call is TRBV19, the J call TRBJ2-7, with 7 bases matching TRBD2. In germline, CDR1 is LNHDA, CDR2 SQIVND (reference sequence). The CDR3 has 14 residues. The J segment lost 2 bases and the V segment lost 5 bases, leaving 6 bases of the junction unmatched. CDR3 nucleotide sequence: TGTGCCAGTAGTCGGGAGGCGATAACCTACGAGCAGTACTTC. Amino acids: CASSREAITYEQYF.

This CDR3 reads CASSIPGQAFNEQYF. As DNA, the CDR3 is TGTGCCAGTAGTATACCGGGACAGGCTTTCAACGAGCAGTACTTC. The rearrangement uses TRBV19 and TRBJ2-7; 8 bases map to TRBD1. The trim removed 2 bases at V and 5 bases at J, leaving 8 bases unmatched. This CDR3 contains 15 residues. Germline V gives CDR1 LNHDA, CDR2 SQIVND (reference sequence).

The chain joins TRBV11-3 to TRBJ2-5; D is perhaps TRBD1 (5 bases). Germline V CDR1 and CDR2: SGHNT, YENEEA. The CDR3 runs to 12 residues. The V gene lost 3 bases and the J gene lost 8 bases, with 10 bases spanning the gap. The CDR3 DNA sequence: TGTGCCAGCAGCTTGGGGCCCGCCACCCAGTACTTC. Amino acids: CASSLGPATQYF.

This clone was observed a handful of times. The chain couples TRBV6-1 to TRBJ2-2; D is unclear. Trimming pared 4 bases from V and 8 bases from J, leaving 11 bases between. The CDR3 extends over 13 amino acids. The germline gives CDR1 MNHNS, CDR2 SASEGT. As DNA, the CDR3 is TGTGCCAGCAGTGTCGGTAGAGCGGGGGAGCTGTTTTTT. It encodes CASSVGRAGELFF.

J is TRBJ2-2 and V is TRBV10-1; the D is unclear. The V gene lost 6 bases and the J gene lost 1 base, with 12 bases spanning the gap. There are 15 residues in the CDR3. CDR1 is WNHNN, CDR2 SYGVQD, per germline (reference sequence). The CDR3 reads CASRPEKLNTGELFF. The CDR3 DNA sequence: TGCGCCAGCAGGCCAGAAAAATTGAACACCGGGGAGCTGTTTTTT.